Listed here are 23 T cell receptor beta chains from one sample, sequenced in a study of beta chain features in type 1 diabetes. The isolated RNA, all of it, was reverse transcribed, so expressed TCRB transcripts were what got sequenced. Clones were sequenced by immunoSEQ multiplex PCR, and TCRdb holds only the in-frame ones, with some missing. The sample yields about 470,000 clones, 25% to 35% seen once. The sequencing input was naive CD4+ T cells from blood. The receptors come from a man aged 18 to 29 in good health.

The rearrangement uses TRBV20-1 and TRBJ2-1, with D perhaps TRBD2 (5 bases). V was trimmed by 6 bases and J by 5 bases, leaving 8 bases between them. The CDR3 is 11 residues long. CDR1 DFQATT and CDR2 SNEGSKA come from the germline V gene (reference sequence). As DNA, the CDR3 is TGCAGTGCAGCGGAGGACAATGAGCAGTTCTTC. Amino acids: CSAAEDNEQFF.

V usage is TRBV25-1 and J usage is TRBJ2-3; 11 bases line up with TRBD2. The CDR3 sequence is 16 residues long. From germline, CDR1 is MGHDK and CDR2 SYGVNS. Trimming removed 1 base from V and 5 bases from J; junction bases left unmatched: 5. CDR3 DNA: TGTGCCAGCAGTGAATTTAGCGGGAGGGCGAAAGATACGCAGTATTTT. Protein product: CASSEFSGRAKDTQYF.

This clone has more than one count but fewer than ten. J is TRBJ2-5 and V is TRBV9, with D tentatively TRBD1 (5 bases). The CDR3 length is 17 residues. Between the trimmed V and J ends, which lost 0 bases and 2 bases, there was a span of 17 bases. In germline, CDR1 is SGDLS, CDR2 YYNGEE. CDR3 loop: CASSVDPGHDLQETQYF. The CDR3 DNA reads TGTGCCAGCAGCGTAGATCCCGGACACGATCTACAAGAGACCCAGTACTTC.

This sequence joins TRBV9 and TRBJ2-3; D unclear. V was cut by 3 bases and J by 4 bases, with 12 bases left in between. This CDR3 is built from 14 residues. In germline, CDR1 is SGDLS, CDR2 YYNGEE. The CDR3 loop is CASSGSRLPDTQYF. The CDR3 DNA is TGTGCCAGCAGCGGAAGTAGACTCCCAGATACGCAGTATTTT.

This chain connects TRBV4-3 to TRBJ2-1; 8 bases map to TRBD2. The CDR3 length is 15 residues. The V gene's germline CDR1 is LGHNA and CDR2 YSLEER. V gave up 2 bases and J gave up 7 bases; unmatched junction bases: 7. The CDR3 spells CASSQTAGARNEQFF. The CDR3 DNA is TGCGCCAGCAGCCAAACAGCGGGAGCTCGGAATGAGCAGTTCTTC.

This clone was detected only a few times. The chain combines TRBV29-1 with TRBJ2-5; 7 positions agree with TRBD1. The DNA end favors TRBJ2-7, so the J call may be wrong. The CDR3 is 15 residues long. Germline CDR1 and CDR2: SQVTM and ANQGSEA. CDR3 sequence reads: CSVDVRGLPPREQYF. The DNA of the CDR3 is TGCAGCGTTGATGTCAGGGGGTTACCACCTCGCGAGCAGTACTTC.

The chain carries TRBV29-1 and TRBJ2-7; TRBD1 is a possible D gene (6 bases). V gave up 6 bases and J gave up 2 bases, with 23 bases separating them. This CDR3 contains 16 residues. The germline gives CDR1 SQVTM, CDR2 ANQGSEA. The CDR3 DNA follows: TGCAGCGTGGTCGGGACACCGAAAGACCCTACCTACGAGCAGTACTTC. Translation: CSVVGTPKDPTYEQYF.

This chain connects TRBV2 to TRBJ1-3; D remains unclear. The CDR3 spans 14 residues. Germline assignment: CDR1 SNHLY and CDR2 FYNNEI. V gave up 5 bases and J gave up 2 bases, with 10 bases separating them. In nucleotides, the CDR3 is TGTGCCAGCAGTAAAGACACGGCTGGAAACACCATATATTTT. Protein product: CASSKDTAGNTIYF.

This clone was seen a few times. V usage is TRBV7-6 and J usage is TRBJ2-3; 7 nucleotides align to TRBD1. The germline CDR1 and CDR2 sequences are SGHVS and FNYEAQ. The V and J ends lost 5 bases and 0 bases, in that order; junction bases with no gene match: 8. The CDR3 consists of 16 residues. For the CDR3, the DNA is TGTGCCAGCAGCCCTCGACAGGGACCTAGCACAGATACGCAGTATTTT. This translates into CASSPRQGPSTDTQYF.

J is TRBJ2-7 and V is TRBV5-1; 7 bases line up with TRBD2. CDR3 length: 14 amino acids. The junction had 7 bases not matched to a gene; V was cut back by 4 bases and J by 3 bases. Germline lookup yields CDR1 SGHRS and CDR2 YFSETQ. The CDR3 is CASSERDHNYEQYF. As DNA, the CDR3 is TGCGCCAGCAGCGAGCGGGACCACAACTACGAGCAGTACTTC.

There are a few counts of this clone. The V and J genes are TRBV6-6 and TRBJ2-5; D is perhaps TRBD2 (6 bases). V shed 0 bases and J shed 5 bases, with 13 bases lying between them. There are 15 residues in the CDR3. Germline CDR1 and CDR2: MNHNY and SVGAGI (reference sequence). The CDR3 protein is CASSYSEGRWETQYF. The CDR3 DNA follows: TGTGCCAGCAGTTACTCGGAAGGGAGGTGGGAGACCCAGTACTTC.

This clone has just one count. One end of the junction fails to match germline, which may point to a read error. The gene calls are TRBV7-9 and TRBJ2-1, with 15 bases aligning to TRBD2. The CDR3 totals 17 residues. Per germline, CDR1 SEHNR and CDR2 FQNEAQ (reference sequence). CDR3 nucleotides: TGTGCCAGCAGCCCTGGACTAGCGGGAGGGCCCTATAATGAGCAGTTCTTC. Translated: CASSPGLAGGPYNEQFF. Full variable domain (outside the CDR3, taken from reference TRBV7-9 and TRBJ2-1): DTGVSQNPRHKITKRGQNVTFRCDPISEHNRLYWYRQTLGQGPEFLTYFQNEAQLEKSRLLSDRFSAERPKGSFSTLEIQRTEQGDSAMYLCASSPGLAGGPYNEQFFGPGTRLTVL.

This chain uses TRBV9 with TRBJ2-1; 9 bases agree with TRBD2. This CDR3 is 13 amino acids long. Germline trimming cut 7 bases from V and 8 bases from J; bases unmatched to any gene: 7. CDR1 is SGDLS and CDR2 is YYNGEE in the germline V gene. CDR3 protein: CASEREASHEQFF. The CDR3 nucleotides read TGTGCCAGCGAGCGGGAGGCTTCCCATGAGCAGTTCTTC.

In its sample, this clone was seen a few times. The chain employs TRBV29-1 and TRBJ2-3; D is undetermined. Germline assignment: CDR1 SQVTM and CDR2 ANQGSEA. This CDR3 has 15 residues. With 3 bases removed from V and 0 bases from J, the gap between germline ends came to 13 bases. CDR3 coding DNA: TGCAGCGTTGATTTCGGAGTAAGGAGCACAGATACGCAGTATTTT. It encodes CSVDFGVRSTDTQYF.

The rearrangement uses TRBV23-1 and TRBJ2-7; D call uncertain. TRBV23-1 is treated as an ORF (open reading frame) with a function not yet certain. This CDR3 comprises 15 residues. With 5 bases removed from V and 3 bases from J, the gap between germline ends came to 17 bases. In DNA form, the CDR3 reads TGCGCCAGCAGTGCAACTCGACTGCTTTTCTACGAGCAGTACTTC. It specifies CASSATRLLFYEQYF.

This clone was seen only a few times. The V gene is TRBV5-4, the J gene TRBJ2-5; tentative D call: TRBD2 (6 bases). Germline V CDR1 and CDR2: SGHNT, YYREEE (reference sequence). The CDR3 covers 14 residues. Trimming pared 1 base from V and 3 bases from J, leaving 10 bases between. The CDR3 region has the DNA TGTGCCAGCAGCTTGCGAGGCGGGAAAGAGACCCAGTACTTC. This translates into CASSLRGGKETQYF.

The chain joins TRBV28 to TRBJ2-5, with D tentatively TRBD1 or TRBD2 (5 bases each). The length of the CDR3 is 15 residues. V was clipped by 5 bases and J by 7 bases, with 20 bases between them. Germline V gene sequence: CDR1 MDHEN, CDR2 SYDVKM. The CDR3 sequence: CASSILQDLGGTQYF. The DNA of the CDR3 is TGTGCCAGCAGTATACTACAGGACTTGGGCGGGACCCAGTACTTC.

V is TRBV6-1 and J is TRBJ2-1; a weak D match, TRBD1 (6 bases). The V gene's germline CDR1 is MNHNS and CDR2 SASEGT. V was clipped by 4 bases and J by 3 bases, with 7 bases between them. CDR3 length: 13 residues. The CDR3 DNA reads TGTGCCAGCAGTGGGACAGTCTACAATGAGCAGTTCTTC. Translating gives CASSGTVYNEQFF.

The chain uses TRBV9 and TRBJ1-2; the D is unclear. Germline V gene lookup returns CDR1 SGDLS and CDR2 YYNGEE. The V and J ends lost 2 bases and 4 bases respectively, with 6 bases between them. The CDR3 totals 12 residues. The CDR3 region has the DNA TGTGCCAGCAGCGTCAATAGCTATGGCTACACCTTC. The encoded protein is CASSVNSYGYTF.

This chain connects TRBV7-2 to TRBJ2-5, with 8 bases identical to TRBD2. The germline gives CDR1 SGHTA, CDR2 FQGNSA. This CDR3 contains 16 residues. V shed 2 bases, J shed 5 bases, and the junction held 10 bases outside the gene matches. CDR3 residues: CASSLPSGSPGETQYF. CDR3 bases: TGTGCCAGCAGCTTACCCAGCGGGAGCCCCGGCGAGACCCAGTACTTC.

The chain joins TRBV5-1 to TRBJ2-1; the match to TRBD2 covers 11 bases. The CDR3 has 17 amino acids. CDR1 is SGHRS and CDR2 is YFSETQ in the germline V gene. With 1 base clipped from V and 4 bases from J, the junction kept 7 bases outside the gene matches. The CDR3 spells CASSLTSGRSVYNEQFF. CDR3 nucleotide sequence: TGCGCCAGCAGCTTGACTAGCGGGAGATCGGTTTACAATGAGCAGTTCTTC. The entire variable domain, with the rest obtained from reference TRBV5-1 and TRBJ2-1, is as follows: KAGVTQTPRYLIKTRGQQVTLSCSPISGHRSVSWYQQTPGQGLQFLFEYFSETQRNKGNFPGRFSGRQFSNSRSEMNVSTLELGDSALYLCASSLTSGRSVYNEQFFGPGTRLTVL.

DNA for the CDR3: TGTGCCACCAGCGGGGGAAACCCCTACGAGCAGTACTTC. It encodes CATSGGNPYEQYF. J is TRBJ2-7 and V is TRBV15, with D possibly called TRBD1 or TRBD2 (5 bases each). This CDR3 has 13 residues. CDR1 and CDR2 from the germline V gene are LNHNV and YYDKDF (reference sequence). Trimming left V 5 bases short and J 2 bases short, with 10 bases between.

A single count supports this clone. Here the CDR3 reads CASSRPGLASYEQYF. The CDR3 nucleotides are TGTGCCAGCAGCAGGCCGGGACTAGCGTCCTACGAGCAGTACTTC. The rearrangement uses TRBV5-4 and TRBJ2-7; 10 nucleotides align to TRBD2. Germline assignment: CDR1 SGHNT and CDR2 YYREEE (reference sequence). The ends lost 4 bases at V and 1 base at J; junction bases unmatched: 5. The CDR3 has 15 amino acids.